The next 23 T cell receptor beta chains were all read from a single sample in a study of T cell repertoires in cytomegalovirus infection. TCRdb used MiXCR to reprocess the reads, holding one entry per CDR3 protein. The data hold around 100,000 distinct CDR3 sequences, with 15% to 20% observed a single time. Sequencing input: PBMCs. Every receptor here comes from a human donor in good health (CMV status not recorded). Some clones in this sample may be carry-over from other donors' samples.

The chain couples TRBV29-1 to TRBJ2-5; 7 bases line up with TRBD2. The CDR3 consists of 14 residues. V lost 6 bases, J lost 0 bases, and 7 bases stayed unmatched. CDR1 SQVTM and CDR2 ANQGSEA come from the germline V gene. CDR3 protein: CSVHWGGYQETQYF. In DNA form, the CDR3 reads TGCAGCGTCCACTGGGGGGGGTACCAAGAGACCCAGTACTTC.

This clonotype was picked up many times. This chain uses TRBV6-6 with TRBJ2-3; D might be TRBD2 (5 bases). CDR1 and CDR2 from the germline V gene are MNHNY and SVGAGI (reference sequence). This CDR3 has 14 amino acids. Trimming pared 0 bases from V and 15 bases from J, leaving 19 bases between. CDR3 in amino acids: CASSYSPAGSMSYF. The CDR3 DNA sequence: TGTGCCAGCAGTTACTCTCCTGCGGGTAGCATGTCATATTTT.

This clonotype was observed a handful of times. This rearrangement joins TRBV2 to TRBJ1-1; TRBD1 agrees at 7 bases. J lost 1 base, V lost 7 bases, and 3 bases had no gene match. This CDR3 region has 13 residues. Germline values: CDR1 SNHLY, CDR2 FYNNEI. The CDR3 protein is CASTRGENTEAFF. The CDR3 DNA follows: TGTGCCAGCACCAGGGGGGAGAACACTGAAGCTTTCTTT.

CDR3 in amino acids: CASSYGTPETQYF. Written as DNA, the CDR3 is TGTGCCAGCAGTTACGGGACACCAGAGACCCAGTACTTC. The V call is TRBV6-2 or TRBV6-3, the J call TRBJ2-5, with D possibly TRBD1 on 6 matching bases. Trimming left V 2 bases short and J 4 bases short, with 8 bases between. The CDR3 is 13 amino acids. Germline CDR1 and CDR2: MNHEY and SVGEGT.

This chain connects TRBV3-1 to TRBJ2-5; 7 nucleotides match TRBD1. The CDR3 contains 14 residues. Germline CDR1 is LGHDT and CDR2 is YNNKEL (reference sequence). The V gene end was trimmed by 5 bases and the J gene end by 7 bases; junction bases not matched to a gene: 10. As DNA, the CDR3 is TGTGCCAGCAGCGGCGGACAGGCCGGCGGGACCCAGTACTTC. As protein: CASSGGQAGGTQYF.

This clonotype showed up many times. The J gene is TRBJ2-7, the V gene TRBV7-2, with D unresolved. Germline V gene data show CDR1 as SGHTA and CDR2 as FQGNSA. CDR3 size: 14 residues. Trimming shortened V by 1 base and J by 0 bases, and 7 bases separated the two germline ends. In nucleotides, the CDR3 is TGTGCCAGCAGCTTAGAACGACTCTCCTACGAGCAGTACTTC. Encoded protein: CASSLERLSYEQYF.

The rearrangement uses TRBV30 and TRBJ2-3; D is undetermined. CDR1 is GTSNPN and CDR2 is SVGIG in the germline V gene (reference sequence). V gave up 0 bases and J gave up 4 bases, with 11 bases separating them. CDR3 length equals 14 residues. Here the CDR3 reads CAWSVPQKADTQYF. In nucleotides, the CDR3 is TGTGCCTGGAGTGTACCCCAAAAGGCAGATACGCAGTATTTT.

This clonotype has a count of ten or more. CDR3 DNA: TGTGCCAGCAGCTTAGCCTTCGGGACAGGGGTCAATGAGCAGTTCTTC. This gives the protein CASSLAFGTGVNEQFF. This chain connects TRBV11-2 to TRBJ2-1, with 10 bases aligning to TRBD1. The CDR3 has 16 residues. The V segment lost 1 base and the J segment 6 bases; nucleotides outside the gene matches: 6. In germline, CDR1 is SGHAT, CDR2 FQNNGV.

This chain links TRBV6-2 or TRBV6-3 with TRBJ1-1; D is ambiguous. CDR1 is MNHEY and CDR2 is SVGEGT in the germline V gene. The CDR3 sequence is 12 residues long. Trimming left V 2 bases short and J 5 bases short, with 6 bases between. The CDR3 region is CASSYRQTEAFF. For the CDR3, the DNA is TGTGCCAGCAGTTACAGGCAGACTGAAGCTTTCTTT.

CDR3 nucleotides: TGTGCCAGCAGACCCCGGACAGGGTCCTCACCCCTCCACTTT. Translating gives CASRPRTGSSPLHF. The rearrangement links TRBV6-6 to TRBJ1-6; 8 bases are shared with TRBD1. The V and J ends lost 6 bases and 10 bases, in that order; junction bases with no gene match: 8. This CDR3 contains 14 residues. Germline CDR1 and CDR2: MNHNY and SVGAGI (reference sequence).

This clonotype was seen at least ten times. The chain uses TRBV18 and TRBJ2-5; no reliable D call. The CDR3 length is 13 residues. The ends were cut back, 3 bases at V and 2 bases at J, with 7 bases in the middle. CDR1 and CDR2 (germline): KGHSH, LQKENI. CDR3 nucleotides: TGTGCCAGCTCACCGGTCAATCAAGAGACCCAGTACTTC. Protein: CASSPVNQETQYF. Full variable domain (outside the CDR3, taken from reference TRBV18 and TRBJ2-5): NAGVMQNPRHLVRRRGQEARLRCSPMKGHSHVYWYRQLPEEGLKFMVYLQKENIIDESGMPKERFSAEFPKEGPSILRIQQVVRGDSAAYFCASSPVNQETQYFGPGTRLLVL.

In its sample, this clonotype was seen a few times. CDR3 DNA sequence: TGTGCCAGCAGCTTAGGCCGGTTACCAGGGGTAGATCGGACAGATACGCAGTATTTT. This translates into CASSLGRLPGVDRTDTQYF. V gene TRBV7-2 combines with J gene TRBJ2-3; D may be TRBD1 (6 bases). Germline lookup yields CDR1 SGHTA and CDR2 FQGNSA. With 1 base removed from V and 3 bases from J, the gap between germline ends came to 23 bases. This CDR3 is built from 19 residues.

A few counts support this clonotype. This rearrangement joins TRBV20-1 to TRBJ2-1; TRBD2 might be the D (5 bases). The CDR3 consists of 12 residues. The V end was cut by 0 bases, the J end by 6 bases, with 6 bases between. Germline V CDR1 and CDR2: DFQATT, SNEGSKA (reference sequence). CDR3 bases: TGCAGTGCTAGAGATCGGGGCAATGAGCAGTTCTTC. It encodes CSARDRGNEQFF.

The gene calls are TRBV12-3 or TRBV12-4 and TRBJ1-6; D is unclear. This CDR3 is built from 13 residues. V was clipped by 1 base and J by 7 bases, with 5 bases between them. For the CDR3, the DNA is TGTGCCAGCAGTTTAGGGTGGAATTCACCCCTCCACTTT. Amino acid sequence: CASSLGWNSPLHF.

The rearrangement joins TRBV6-6 to TRBJ1-1; 8 bases align to TRBD1. This CDR3 is built from 14 residues. Per the germline V gene, CDR1 is MNHNY and CDR2 is SVGAGI (reference sequence). J gave up 4 bases and V 5 bases, and 6 bases lay outside the gene matches. The CDR3 spells CASSDRGTGTEAFF. CDR3 bases: TGTGCCAGCAGTGACAGGGGAACGGGCACTGAAGCTTTCTTT.

By frequency in the sample, this clonotype is medium-sized. V gene TRBV7-2 combines with J gene TRBJ1-2; D remains unclear. V lost 2 bases and J 0 bases, leaving 4 bases between the germline ends. In germline, CDR1 is SGHTA, CDR2 FQGNSA. The CDR3 is 13 amino acids. In DNA, the CDR3 is TGTGCCAGCAGCTTACTGACTAACTATGGCTACACCTTC. Translating gives CASSLLTNYGYTF.

V gene TRBV19 combines with J gene TRBJ1-3; D uncertain. Germline lookup yields CDR1 LNHDA and CDR2 SQIVND (reference sequence). The CDR3 sequence is 13 residues long. Between the trimmed V and J ends, which lost 6 bases and 0 bases, there was a span of 6 bases. This CDR3 is CASRKSSGNTIYF. The CDR3 region has the DNA TGTGCCAGTAGGAAGAGCTCTGGAAACACCATATATTTT.

This clonotype was observed a handful of times. V usage is TRBV28 and J usage is TRBJ1-1, with 7 positions matching TRBD1. After removal of 0 bases from V and 0 bases from J, the junction contained 10 bases not matched to a gene. Germline V gives CDR1 MDHEN, CDR2 SYDVKM. This CDR3 has 18 residues. The CDR3 sequence: CASSLWAQGEGLNTEAFF. The CDR3 nucleotides read TGTGCCAGCAGTTTATGGGCTCAGGGGGAAGGACTGAACACTGAAGCTTTCTTT. Based on the CDR3 plus reference TRBV28 and TRBJ1-1, the full variable domain is DVKVTQSSRYLVKRTGEKVFLECVQDMDHENMFWYRQDPGLGLRLIYFSYDVKMKEKGDIPEGYSVSREKKERFSLILESASTNQTSMYLCASSLWAQGEGLNTEAFFGQGTRLTVV.

This clonotype came up a few times. The gene calls are TRBV6-2 or TRBV6-3 and TRBJ2-3; 8 bases agree with TRBD2. V lost 2 bases to trimming and J lost 7 bases; unmatched junction nucleotides: 5. Germline V gene data show CDR1 as MNHEY and CDR2 as SVGEGT. The CDR3 is 14 residues long. In DNA form, the CDR3 reads TGTGCCAGCAGTTACCGGGGGGGGGCCCATACGCAGTATTTT. Translated: CASSYRGGAHTQYF.

The V call is TRBV6-2 or TRBV6-3, the J call TRBJ2-3, with 9 bases fitting TRBD2. The germline V gene has CDR1 MNHEY and CDR2 SVGEGT. Losses at the gene ends were 6 bases for V and 6 bases for J; bases not matched to a gene: 10. There are 15 residues in the CDR3. CDR3 amino acids: CASRIRGLAVDTQYF. Here the CDR3 DNA reads TGTGCCAGCAGGATCCGGGGACTAGCAGTCGATACGCAGTATTTT.

This chain links TRBV28 with TRBJ2-6, with D perhaps being TRBD1 or TRBD2 (5 bases each). Germline-derived CDR1 and CDR2 are MDHEN and SYDVKM. V was pared by 6 bases and J by 0 bases, with 12 bases between. The CDR3 is 16 amino acids. CDR3 sequence (DNA): TGTGCCAGCAGGACGGGACGTCGCTCTGGGGCCAACGTCCTGACTTTC. It is translated as CASRTGRRSGANVLTF.

This clonotype was seen repeatedly, ten times or more. V and J are TRBV7-2 and TRBJ2-5, with D unclear. Trimming took 3 bases from V and 3 from J, leaving 14 bases between them. The CDR3 is 15 amino acids. Germline CDR1 is SGHTA and CDR2 is FQGNSA. The CDR3 coding sequence is TGTGCCAGCAGCTTTGACTGGCCCCGTGAAGAGACCCAGTACTTC. This encodes CASSFDWPREETQYF.

The chain recombines TRBV20-1 with TRBJ2-3, with 8 bases fitting TRBD2. Germline CDR1 is DFQATT and CDR2 is SNEGSKA (reference sequence). J lost 5 bases, V lost 4 bases, and 5 bases had no gene match. The CDR3 runs 13 residues. The CDR3 is CSANGGAIDTQYF. Here the CDR3 DNA reads TGCAGTGCTAACGGGGGGGCAATAGATACGCAGTATTTT.